The 7 T cell receptor beta chains reported below all come from one sample, sequenced in a study of blood T cell repertoires in COVID-19. Sequenced by immunoSEQ multiplex PCR; TCRdb stores in-frame clones only, minus some. Of some 64,000 clones listed, approximately 80% are singletons. Specimen: peripheral blood. The origin of the receptors is a woman over 75 with active or convalescent COVID-19.

The chain recombines TRBV5-8 with TRBJ2-1; 13 bases map to TRBD2. The CDR3 sequence is 17 residues long. From germline, CDR1 is SGHTS and CDR2 YDEGEE. V lost 0 bases to trimming and J lost 6 bases; unmatched junction nucleotides: 6. CDR3 loop: CASSLAVTSGGANEQFF. CDR3 DNA sequence: TGTGCCAGCAGCTTGGCCGTAACTAGCGGGGGGGCCAATGAGCAGTTCTTC. The whole variable domain, filled in from reference TRBV5-8 and TRBJ2-1, reads EAGVTQSPTHLIKTRGQQATLRCSPISGHTSVYWYQQALGLGLQFLLWYDEGEERNRGNFPPRFSGRQFPNYSSELNVNALELEDSALYLCASSLAVTSGGANEQFFGPGTRLTVL.

The V call is TRBV6-5, the J call TRBJ2-7; 7 nucleotides agree with TRBD1. The germline gives CDR1 MNHEY, CDR2 SVGAGI. J gave up 0 bases and V 2 bases, and 4 bases lay outside the gene matches. This CDR3 is built from 15 residues. The CDR3 loop is CASSYQQGSSYEQYF. The CDR3 DNA sequence: TGTGCCAGCAGTTACCAACAGGGGAGCTCCTACGAGCAGTACTTC.

The V gene is TRBV7-3, the J gene TRBJ2-1; D is perhaps TRBD1 (5 bases). V dropped 2 bases and J dropped 7 bases, with 15 bases sitting between them. The germline gives CDR1 SGHTA, CDR2 FQGTGA. The CDR3 sequence is 15 residues long. CDR3 sequence (DNA): TGTGCCAGCAGCTTAGGGCCAGGGTTTATGAATGAGCAGTTCTTC. Its translation: CASSLGPGFMNEQFF. Full variable domain (missing parts from reference TRBV7-3 and TRBJ2-1): GAGVSQTPSNKVTEKGKYVELRCDPISGHTALYWYRQSLGQGPEFLIYFQGTGAADDSGLPNDRFFAVRPEGSVSTLKIQRTERGDSAVYLCASSLGPGFMNEQFFGPGTRLTVL.

The V and J genes are TRBV7-9 and TRBJ1-1; tentative D call: TRBD1 (5 bases). V lost 5 bases and J 4 bases, leaving 17 bases between the germline ends. The CDR3 has 15 residues. The germline gives CDR1 SEHNR, CDR2 FQNEAQ (reference sequence). CDR3 in amino acids: CASSPRGGWSTEAFF. The CDR3 DNA sequence: TGTGCCAGCAGCCCCCGGGGGGGGTGGAGCACTGAAGCTTTCTTT.

The chain recombines TRBV6-6 with TRBJ2-1; 10 bases map to TRBD2. This CDR3 has 13 residues. From germline, CDR1 is MNHNY and CDR2 SVGAGI (reference sequence). J lost 7 bases, V lost 7 bases, and 4 bases had no gene match. CDR3 DNA sequence: TGTGCCAGCAAAGCTAGCGGGGGAAATGAGCAGTTCTTC. Protein: CASKASGGNEQFF.

This sequence joins TRBV7-9 and TRBJ2-5; D uncertain. The V end lost 1 base, the J end lost 5 bases, and 11 bases lay between the germline ends. In germline, CDR1 is SEHNR, CDR2 FQNEAQ (reference sequence). The CDR3 runs 14 residues. In DNA form, the CDR3 reads TGTGCCAGCAGCTTAGTCAATACCGGGGAGACCCAGTACTTC. This gives the protein CASSLVNTGETQYF.

A few counts support this clone. The rearrangement uses TRBV3-1 (or the pseudogene TRBV3-2) and TRBJ1-5; no reliable D call. The germline gives CDR1 LGHDT, CDR2 YNNKEL (reference sequence). The CDR3 runs 13 residues. V lost 5 bases and J 7 bases, leaving 12 bases between the germline ends. CDR3 DNA sequence: TGTGCCAGCAGCTACGGGGTAGGGCAGCCCCAGCATTTT. It encodes CASSYGVGQPQHF.